The 11 T cell receptor beta chains presented below share a single source sample, sequenced in a study of T cell responses to AZD1222 COVID-19 vaccine. TCRdb keeps only in-frame clones here, not all; method: immunoSEQ multiplex PCR. The sample includes about 120,000 clones, around nine tenths of them seen just once. This specimen was peripheral blood, taken on day 0 of AZD1222 vaccination. The source is an adult in good health.

CDR3 sequence reads: CASFNGGLTDEQYF. The CDR3 bases are TGTGCCAGCTTTAATGGGGGGCTTACTGACGAGCAGTACTTC. The chain links TRBV2 to TRBJ2-7; D tentatively fits TRBD1 or TRBD2 (6 bases each). The CDR3 sequence is 14 residues long. Germline-derived CDR1 and CDR2 are SNHLY and FYNNEI. Trimming cost V 8 bases and J 5 bases, with 19 bases left between them.

In DNA form, the CDR3 reads TGTGCCAGCAGTTTATTGGGCGGGGAGCTGTTTTTT. Translated, it gives CASSLLGGELFF. V usage is TRBV28 and J usage is TRBJ2-2, with D unclear. The CDR3 extends over 12 amino acids. Germline V CDR1 and CDR2: MDHEN, SYDVKM. Trimming stripped 1 base from V and 7 bases from J, with 4 bases between.

V is TRBV6-4 and J is TRBJ2-3, with D possibly being TRBD2 (5 bases). Germline lookup yields CDR1 MRHNA and CDR2 SNTAGT. The length of the CDR3 is 14 residues. Trimming left V 0 bases short and J 1 base short, with 5 bases between. CDR3: CASSDSAGTDTQYF. Written as DNA, the CDR3 is TGTGCCAGCAGTGACTCAGCGGGCACAGATACGCAGTATTTT.

This clone appeared once. V gene TRBV7-3 combines with J gene TRBJ2-5; D might be TRBD2 (6 bases). This CDR3 region has 14 residues. The V end lost 5 bases, the J end lost 5 bases, and 15 bases lay between the germline ends. The V gene's germline CDR1 is SGHTA and CDR2 FQGTGA. The CDR3 loop reads CASSRGLGGETQYF. In DNA, the CDR3 is TGTGCCAGCAGCAGGGGACTTGGTGGCGAGACCCAGTACTTC.

The V and J genes are TRBV11-2 and TRBJ2-7; 11 bases align to TRBD2. The CDR3 is made up of 16 amino acids. V shed 6 bases and J 1 base; nucleotides not matched to a gene: 8. Germline loops: CDR1 SGHAT, CDR2 FQNNGV. The CDR3 coding sequence is TGTGCCAGCAGGATCGCCGGGACTAGCGGTTCCTACGAGCAGTACTTC. It yields the protein CASRIAGTSGSYEQYF.

This chain connects TRBV19 to TRBJ1-2; 9 bases are a match to TRBD1. Germline values: CDR1 LNHDA, CDR2 SQIVND (reference sequence). J gave up 4 bases and V 6 bases, and 6 bases lay outside the gene matches. The length of the CDR3 is 14 residues. CDR3 amino acids: CASSPGTGPYGYTF. For the CDR3, the DNA is TGTGCCAGTAGCCCCGGGACAGGGCCCTATGGCTACACCTTC.

The chain links TRBV5-1 to TRBJ1-2; D not certain. Per germline, CDR1 SGHRS and CDR2 YFSETQ. CDR3 size: 13 residues. V was pared by 0 bases and J by 4 bases, with 7 bases between. The CDR3 protein is CASSLGGSYGYTF. The CDR3 DNA reads TGCGCCAGCAGCTTGGGAGGGTCCTATGGCTACACCTTC.

This chain connects TRBV14 to TRBJ1-2; tentative D call: TRBD1 (6 bases). Germline values: CDR1 SGHDN, CDR2 FVKESK. V dropped 2 bases and J dropped 2 bases, with 12 bases sitting between them. CDR3 size: 15 residues. CDR3 loop: CASSQSSGVNYGYTF. CDR3 coding DNA: TGTGCCAGCAGCCAATCCTCAGGGGTGAACTATGGCTACACCTTC.

The chain combines TRBV9 with TRBJ2-1; 16 nucleotides agree with TRBD2. Germline V gives CDR1 SGDLS, CDR2 YYNGEE. The CDR3 is 17 amino acids. V was pared by 1 base and J by 9 bases, with 7 bases of the junction left unmatched. The CDR3 region is CASSVTGGTSGRGEQFF. The CDR3 nucleotides are TGTGCCAGCAGCGTAACTGGGGGGACTAGCGGGAGGGGTGAGCAGTTCTTC.

The J gene is TRBJ1-3, the V gene TRBV5-6, with a weak D call TRBD1 (6 bases). V was shortened by 0 bases and J by 0 bases, with 10 bases between the two germline ends. This CDR3 contains 16 residues. In germline, CDR1 is SGHDT, CDR2 YYEEEE. CDR3 in amino acids: CASSLVRGPSGNTIYF. As DNA, the CDR3 is TGTGCCAGCAGCTTGGTCCGGGGGCCCTCTGGAAACACCATATATTTT. Full variable domain (outside the CDR3, taken from reference TRBV5-6 and TRBJ1-3): DAGVTQSPTHLIKTRGQQVTLRCSPKSGHDTVSWYQQALGQGPQFIFQYYEEEERQRGNFPDRFSGHQFPNYSSELNVNALLLGDSALYLCASSLVRGPSGNTIYFGEGSWLTVV.

The rearrangement links TRBV13 to TRBJ2-3; the D gene could be TRBD1 or TRBD2 (7 bases each). Germline CDR1 reads PRHDT; CDR2 reads FYEKMQ (reference sequence). V was cut by 8 bases and J by 0 bases, with 18 bases left in between. The CDR3 spans 16 residues. CDR3 sequence reads: CASGGRGRLSTDTQYF. CDR3 nucleotide sequence: TGTGCCAGCGGGGGGAGGGGGCGCCTAAGCACAGATACGCAGTATTTT.